A single TCR beta chain is shown here with its context. This specimen comes from a study of blood T cell repertoires in COVID-19. Across the study: Sources were T cells, B-cell-depleted T cells, or PBMCs; the material itself was cDNA or gDNA.

Grouping used clinical history reported by participants in a survey and questionnaire. The authors' processing: Nucleated cell number was recorded as an estimate derived from reference gene primer amplification. Produced via immunoSEQ multiplex PCR; TCRdb's table is partial and in-frame only. For V, J and clone size, that table is used; D and trimming come from the DNA. The data contain 200,000 to 250,000 clones, 81% of them singletons. The TCR originated in a woman in her forties or fifties with acute COVID-19. Sequencing was performed on PBMCs or T cells enriched from blood (not recorded which).

The CDR3 nucleotides read TGTGCCAGCAGTGTCTCTGACTATGGCTACACCTTC. Translation: CASSVSDYGYTF. The chain carries TRBV28 and TRBJ1-2; D is unclear. Trimming took 5 bases from V and 3 from J, leaving 7 bases between them. The V gene's germline CDR1 is MDHEN and CDR2 SYDVKM. The CDR3 consists of 12 residues.